Each of the 22 T cell receptor beta chains below was sequenced from the same sample in a study of T-cell memory formation after mild COVID-19. One entry per CDR3 protein, called by TCRdb with MiXCR from the 5' RACE reads. The sample lists approximately 88,000 distinct CDR3 sequences, nearly 25% seen once, with roughly 40% in the top ten. The sample taken for sequencing was PBMCs or a T cell subset sorted from them (not recorded which). The receptors originated from a young man who had mild COVID-19 (a few samples of this study predate the infection). Cell type and time point are not known.

This clonotype appeared a few times. The CDR3 sequence is CASSPTGGNTEAFF. CDR3 nucleotide sequence: TGTGCCAGCAGCCCGACAGGCGGGAACACTGAAGCTTTCTTT. The rearrangement uses TRBV7-3 and TRBJ1-1, with D tentatively TRBD1 (6 bases). The CDR3 spans 14 residues. The germline V gene encodes CDR1 SGHTA and CDR2 FQGTGA. The germline V and J ends were trimmed by 5 bases and 1 base, with 11 bases remaining between them.

Only a few counts were recorded for this clonotype. The chain links TRBV6-2 or TRBV6-3 to TRBJ2-1; D ambiguous. The length of the CDR3 is 16 residues. Germline V gene lookup returns CDR1 MNHEY and CDR2 SVGEGT. V lost 8 bases to trimming and J lost 2 bases, with 19 bases between them. The CDR3 nucleotides are TGTGCCAGCTACCCGACCGCAATACTCCCCTACAATGAGCAGTTCTTC. Amino acid sequence: CASYPTAILPYNEQFF.

The V and J genes are TRBV7-9 and TRBJ1-1, with D perhaps TRBD1 (5 bases). The CDR3 extends over 15 amino acids. Germline V gene sequence: CDR1 SEHNR, CDR2 FQNEAQ (reference sequence). Trimming left V 5 bases short and J 7 bases short, with 20 bases between. CDR3 coding DNA: TGTGCCAGCAGCCCCAAGAGTCGGGGGAGCGGTGAAGCTTTCTTT. It encodes CASSPKSRGSGEAFF.

This clonotype was seen only a few times. This chain links TRBV6-5 with TRBJ1-1; D is undetermined. The V end lost 6 bases, the J end lost 8 bases, and 13 bases lay between the germline ends. This CDR3 contains 12 residues. Per the germline V gene, CDR1 is MNHEY and CDR2 is SVGAGI. The CDR3 nucleotides read TGTGCCAGCAGGAACCCACGGCTCGAAGCTTTCTTT. It specifies CASRNPRLEAFF.

This clonotype was counted between two and nine times. This chain uses TRBV7-6 with TRBJ1-1; D not resolved. V lost 5 bases, J lost 1 base, and 11 bases lay in between. The CDR3 spans 14 residues. Germline CDR1 SGHVS, CDR2 FNYEAQ. CDR3 nucleotide sequence: TGTGCCAGCAGCCCCCAGGCTCCGAACACTGAAGCTTTCTTT. Its translation: CASSPQAPNTEAFF. Filled out from reference TRBV7-6 and TRBJ1-1, the complete variable domain reads GAGVSQSPRYKVTKRGQDVALRCDPISGHVSLYWYRQALGQGPEFLTYFNYEAQQDKSGLPNDRFSAERPEGSISTLTIQRTEQRDSAMYRCASSPQAPNTEAFFGQGTRLTVV.

The chain uses TRBV12-3 or TRBV12-4 and TRBJ1-5; perhaps TRBD1 as D (5 bases). The CDR3 runs to 14 residues. The germline V and J ends were trimmed by 7 bases and 6 bases, with 16 bases remaining between them. CDR3 bases: TGTGCCAGCACCAACGGGACGGCGGCTCAGCCCCAGCATTTT. Residues: CASTNGTAAQPQHF.

This chain uses TRBV19 with TRBJ1-1; D not resolved. Between the trimmed V and J ends, which lost 3 bases and 4 bases, there was a span of 18 bases. This CDR3 spans 16 amino acids. Germline V gives CDR1 LNHDA, CDR2 SQIVND (reference sequence). CDR3 nucleotides: TGTGCCAGTAGTATTGGGTTGAGCGCCCCGGCCACTGAAGCTTTCTTT. This sequence encodes CASSIGLSAPATEAFF.

This clonotype has only a few counts. The chain employs TRBV2 and TRBJ2-3; 8 bases fit TRBD1. The CDR3 covers 15 residues. V lost 1 base and J lost 5; bases outside the gene matches: 5. The V gene's germline CDR1 is SNHLY and CDR2 FYNNEI. The chain's CDR3 is CASSEGTGLGDTQYF. The CDR3 DNA reads TGTGCCAGCAGTGAAGGGACAGGGTTGGGAGATACGCAGTATTTT.

The chain couples TRBV7-9 to TRBJ2-3; D not certain. Trimming took 1 base from V and 7 from J, leaving 9 bases between them. Per germline, CDR1 SEHNR and CDR2 FQNEAQ (reference sequence). This CDR3 region has 13 residues. For the CDR3, the DNA is TGTGCCAGCAGCTTAGTGCTGGTAAATACGCAGTATTTT. Protein product: CASSLVLVNTQYF.

This chain links TRBV4-2 with TRBJ1-6, with 7 bases lining up with TRBD1. V dropped 0 bases and J dropped 9; count of bases not matched to a gene: 11. Germline CDR1 reads LGHNA; CDR2 reads YNFKEQ. The CDR3 loop spans 17 amino acids. CDR3 amino acids: CASSQEFGTGDASPLHF. In nucleotides, the CDR3 is TGTGCCAGCAGCCAAGAGTTCGGTACAGGGGATGCTTCACCCCTCCACTTT.

A few counts support this clonotype. The chain employs TRBV4-1 and TRBJ1-1; D perhaps matches TRBD1 (5 bases). CDR3 size: 15 residues. CDR1 and CDR2 from the germline V gene are MGHRA and YSYEKL. Trimming shortened V by 2 bases and J by 3 bases, and 13 bases separated the two germline ends. The CDR3 region has the DNA TGCGCCAGCAGCCAACACATAGAAGGGGACACTGAAGCTTTCTTT. It is translated as CASSQHIEGDTEAFF.

This clonotype has only a few counts. This chain links TRBV4-3 with TRBJ1-4; D not certain. CDR3 length: 19 amino acids. Germline V lookup: CDR1 LGHNA, CDR2 YSLEER. V was shortened by 0 bases and J by 0 bases, with 17 bases between the two germline ends. The CDR3 nucleotides read TGCGCCAGCAGCCAAGATTTCACCGCAACCTCCTCAACTAATGAAAAACTGTTTTTT. Translating gives CASSQDFTATSSTNEKLFF.

The gene calls are TRBV9 and TRBJ2-2, with 12 bases that match TRBD2. V trimming: 0 bases; J trimming: 5 bases; junction bases outside the gene matches: 8. The CDR3 covers 18 residues. CDR1 and CDR2 from the germline V gene are SGDLS and YYNGEE. CDR3 loop: CASSVDPSGGARTGELFF. The CDR3 DNA is TGTGCCAGCAGCGTAGATCCTAGCGGGGGGGCCCGAACCGGGGAGCTGTTTTTT. Supplemented by reference TRBV9 and TRBJ2-2, the full variable domain reads DSGVTQTPKHLITATGQRVTLRCSPRSGDLSVYWYQQSLDQGLQFLIQYYNGEERAKGNILERFSAQQFPDLHSELNLSSLELGDSALYFCASSVDPSGGARTGELFFGEGSRLTVL.

The genes are TRBV6-2 or TRBV6-3 and TRBJ1-1, with 12 bases that match TRBD1. The V and J ends lost 9 bases and 3 bases, in that order; junction bases with no gene match: 11. Germline V gene data show CDR1 as MNHEY and CDR2 as SVGEGT. The CDR3 has 16 residues. CDR3 DNA: TGTGCCAGTTCCCAACGGGACAGGGGGCATGACACTGAAGCTTTCTTT. Its protein is CASSQRDRGHDTEAFF.

This clonotype was seen more than once but under ten times. This chain links TRBV9 with TRBJ2-1; 9 nucleotides agree with TRBD2. Germline V gives CDR1 SGDLS, CDR2 YYNGEE. The trim removed 0 bases at V and 0 bases at J, leaving 7 bases unmatched. This CDR3 comprises 18 residues. Here the CDR3 DNA reads TGTGCCAGCAGCGTAGCGGGTAGCGGGGGAGGCTCCTACAATGAGCAGTTCTTC. As protein: CASSVAGSGGGSYNEQFF. The full variable domain, completed using reference TRBV9 and TRBJ2-1, is DSGVTQTPKHLITATGQRVTLRCSPRSGDLSVYWYQQSLDQGLQFLIQYYNGEERAKGNILERFSAQQFPDLHSELNLSSLELGDSALYFCASSVAGSGGGSYNEQFFGPGTRLTVL.

The chain recombines TRBV9 with TRBJ1-1; possible D gene TRBD1, 5 bases. This CDR3 has 14 amino acids. With 4 bases removed from V and 7 bases from J, the gap between germline ends came to 17 bases. The germline V gene has CDR1 SGDLS and CDR2 YYNGEE. The CDR3 coding sequence is TGTGCCAGCAGCCCCAGGGCCGGAGGTCGTGAAGCTTTCTTT. Encoded protein: CASSPRAGGREAFF.

This clonotype has more than one count but fewer than ten. This rearrangement joins TRBV15 to TRBJ2-7; TRBD1 might be the D (6 bases). CDR1 is LNHNV, CDR2 YYDKDF, per germline (reference sequence). The CDR3 loop spans 14 amino acids. V gave up 5 bases and J gave up 3 bases, with 14 bases separating them. The CDR3 bases are TGTGCCACCAGCCAGGACAGAGGGGGCTACGAGCAGTACTTC. Encoded protein: CATSQDRGGYEQYF.

This clonotype was picked up a small number of times. The CDR3 coding sequence is TGTGCCAGCAGCTTGGCCGGGGGGAACACTGAAGCTTTCTTT. Translating gives CASSLAGGNTEAFF. The chain recombines TRBV5-8 with TRBJ1-1; a possible D gene is TRBD1 (5 bases). The V gene lost 0 bases and the J gene lost 1 base, with 7 bases spanning the gap. This CDR3 spans 14 amino acids. Germline V gene data show CDR1 as SGHTS and CDR2 as YDEGEE. The full variable domain, with the rest looked up from reference TRBV5-8 and TRBJ1-1, is EAGVTQSPTHLIKTRGQQATLRCSPISGHTSVYWYQQALGLGLQFLLWYDEGEERNRGNFPPRFSGRQFPNYSSELNVNALELEDSALYLCASSLAGGNTEAFFGQGTRLTVV.

CDR3 nucleotides: TGTGCCAGCGGATCTAGCGGGGACGAGACCCAGTACTTC. Its protein is CASGSSGDETQYF. The chain combines TRBV6-5 with TRBJ2-5; 9 bases are a match to TRBD2. With V trimmed by 8 bases and J by 5 bases, 6 bases remained unmatched. CDR3 size: 13 residues. The germline V gene encodes CDR1 MNHEY and CDR2 SVGAGI.

This clonotype was counted a few times. This chain connects TRBV27 to TRBJ2-1, with 12 bases fitting TRBD2. CDR1 is MNHEY and CDR2 is SMNVEV in the germline V gene (reference sequence). There are 16 residues in the CDR3. V gave up 3 bases and J gave up 8 bases; unmatched junction bases: 8. The chain's CDR3 is CASSFLAGGPKDEQFF. The CDR3 bases are TGTGCCAGCAGTTTTCTAGCGGGGGGGCCGAAGGATGAGCAGTTCTTC.

The rearrangement links TRBV4-1 to TRBJ1-5; D unresolved. Trimming removed 1 base at V and 0 bases at J, with 13 bases between. This CDR3 has 17 residues. Germline V gives CDR1 MGHRA, CDR2 YSYEKL. The CDR3, as DNA: TGCGCCAGCAGCCAAGTTTTTGCTCTGGGTAGCAATCAGCCCCAGCATTTT. This codes for CASSQVFALGSNQPQHF.

This clonotype was found a few times. J is TRBJ2-1 and V is TRBV15, with TRBD1 as a possible D gene (6 bases). Germline V gives CDR1 LNHNV, CDR2 YYDKDF (reference sequence). V lost 9 bases and J 8 bases, leaving 17 bases between the germline ends. CDR3 size: 13 residues. The chain's CDR3 is CATCPGGRYEQFF. As DNA, the CDR3 is TGTGCCACTTGTCCTGGGGGCCGGTATGAGCAGTTCTTC.